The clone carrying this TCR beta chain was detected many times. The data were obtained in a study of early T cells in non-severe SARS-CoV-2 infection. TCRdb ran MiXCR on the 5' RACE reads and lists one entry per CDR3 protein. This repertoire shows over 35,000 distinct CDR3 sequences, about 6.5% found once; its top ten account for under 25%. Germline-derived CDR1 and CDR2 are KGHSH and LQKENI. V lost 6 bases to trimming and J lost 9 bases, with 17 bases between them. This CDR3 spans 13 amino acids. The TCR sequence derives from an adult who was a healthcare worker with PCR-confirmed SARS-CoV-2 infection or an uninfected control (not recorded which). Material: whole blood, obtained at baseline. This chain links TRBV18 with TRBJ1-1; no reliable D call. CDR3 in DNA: TGTGCCAGCTCCCTCTCTCCGGACGAGAAAGCTTTCTTT. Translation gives CASSLSPDEKAFF.